The source of this T cell receptor beta chain is a study of graft-versus-host responses after intestinal transplantation. About the research overall: Transplant recipients had multivisceral, liver-intestinal, or isolated intestinal grafts. Study-wide results and caveats: Graft-versus-host to host-versus-graft clonal ratios in allografts were high in patients with graft-donor T cell macrochimerism. Some GvH clones were seen earlier in gut or blood, suggesting intestinal origin. Circulating GvH clone levels at their peak were associated with HvG declines (early post-transplant).

Looked up from germline, CDR1 is SGHAT and CDR2 is FQNNGV. This CDR3 is 14 amino acids long. V gave up 5 bases and J gave up 6 bases, with 17 bases separating them. Repertoires were generated with immunoSEQ multiplex PCR, while TCRdb's copy carries only in-frame clones and drops some. Here the sample spans about 94,000 clones, about 91% being singletons. On this clone: What it binds is unknown.

The chain carries TRBV11-2 and TRBJ2-7; D perhaps matches TRBD1 (5 bases). This clonotype was sampled from a human donor who received an intestinal transplant. The material was unstimulated CD8+ T cells sorted from spleen or lymph node cells, obtained before intestinal transplant. The CDR3 region is CASSPVVGQGEQYF. In DNA, the CDR3 is TGTGCCAGCAGCCCCGTTGTGGGCCAGGGCGAGCAGTACTTC.